Presented here are 20 T cell receptor beta chains from one specimen sequenced in a study of T cells in women clearing cervical HPV infection. Generated by immunoSEQ multiplex PCR, the TCRdb table keeps only in-frame clones and is missing some. In total, the table holds around 29,000 clones. Material for sequencing was blood buffy coat. The receptor source for this set is a woman aged 18-70 years with a cervical HPV16 infection that either progressed to CIN3+ or cleared (not recorded which).

The sequenced part of the CDR3 DNA is TGTGCCAGCTCACGCGAACGCGAC. This sequence encodes CASSRERD. In full, the CDR3 reads CASSRERDYTF. This sequence joins TRBV18 and TRBJ1-2; D is unresolved. The CDR3 end falls 3 residues outside the read, so it is completed with the germline J gene. Per the germline V gene, CDR1 is KGHSH and CDR2 is LQKENI. This CDR3 region has 11 residues. The full variable domain, rest sourced from reference TRBV18 and TRBJ1-2, is NAGVMQNPRHLVRRRGQEARLRCSPMKGHSHVYWYRQLPEEGLKFMVYLQKENIIDESGMPKERFSAEFPKEGPSILRIQQVVRGDSAAYFCASSRERDYTFGSGTRLTVV.

CDR3 DNA (partial): TGTGCCAGCAGCTTTTCGCGGGGGTACAATGAG. Translated: CASSFSRGYNE. In full, the CDR3 is CASSFSRGYNEQFF. This chain uses TRBV7-9 with TRBJ2-1; 7 nucleotides agree with TRBD2. The CDR3 extends 3 residues past the end of the read, so its final part is completed from the germline J gene. V was pared by 3 bases and J by 4 bases, with 3 bases of the junction left unmatched. Germline assignment: CDR1 SEHNR and CDR2 FQNEAQ (reference sequence). The CDR3 totals 14 residues.

Details on this clone: The CDR3 end lies 3 residues beyond the end of the read and is filled in from the germline J gene. The chain has TRBV29-1 and TRBJ2-3; 9 bases are a match to TRBD1. The CDR3 contains 14 residues. CDR1 and CDR2 from the germline V gene are SQVTM and ANQGSEA. V shed 6 bases, J shed 1 base, and the junction held 5 bases outside the gene matches. The CDR3 DNA, read in part, is TGCAGCGTCGGACAGGGGTACGGCACAGATACG. This codes for CSVGQGYGTDT. The complete CDR3 protein is CSVGQGYGTDTQYF.

Details on this clone: The CDR3 goes on 3 residues after the read ends, and that part is filled in from the germline J gene. The chain is built from TRBV7-7 and TRBJ2-5, with D uncertain. Trimming removed 5 bases from V and 0 bases from J, with 13 bases in between. This CDR3 has 15 amino acids. CDR1 is SSHAT, CDR2 FNYEAQ, per germline (reference sequence). CDR3 in amino acids: CASSPLPNYQETQYF. The CDR3 bases that were read are TGTGCCAGCAGCCCCCTACCGAATTACCAAGAGACC.

For this clone: The read terminates 3 residues ahead of where the CDR3 ends, so the germline J gene completes it. The genes are TRBV5-1 and TRBJ2-3, with 10 bases fitting TRBD1. Trimming at V came to 0 bases and at J to 6 bases, leaving 7 bases not matched to a gene. Germline lookup yields CDR1 SGHRS and CDR2 YFSETQ. This CDR3 is built from 16 residues. The CDR3 DNA, read in part, is TGCGCCAGCAGCTTGGAAGGACAGGGGGAGGTTGATACG. Protein product: CASSLEGQGEVDT. From start to end, the CDR3 is CASSLEGQGEVDTQYF.

A word on this clone: The sequence runs out 3 residues before the end of the CDR3; the remainder is reconstructed from the germline J gene. V usage is TRBV10-1 and J usage is TRBJ2-5; D is ambiguous. Germline V gene sequence: CDR1 WNHNN, CDR2 SYGVQD (reference sequence). CDR3 length equals 14 residues. Trimming took 0 bases from V and 5 from J, leaving 10 bases between them. CDR3 DNA, as far as it was read: TGCGCCAGCAGTGAGTCCTCTCTGCGGGAGACC. It encodes CASSESSLRET. The entire CDR3 protein reads CASSESSLRETQYF.

Comments on this clone: The missing CDR3 end, 3 residues past where the read stops, is filled in from the germline J gene. The rearrangement links TRBV4-1 to TRBJ1-1, with TRBD1 identical over 7 bases. CDR1 is MGHRA and CDR2 is YSYEKL in the germline V gene. CDR3 size: 13 residues. Trimming took 2 bases from V and 4 from J; bases not matched to a gene: 1. The CDR3 DNA, read in part, is TGCGCCAGCAGCCAAAGGGGGCGCACTGAA. This codes for CASSQRGRTE. The CDR3 as a whole reads CASSQRGRTEAFF.

As for this clone: The CDR3 is cut off 3 residues early in the read; its end comes from the germline J gene. This sample also contains other DNA sequences that code for the same CDR3. The rearrangement uses TRBV20-1 and TRBJ2-5; the match to TRBD2 covers 12 bases. CDR3 length: 18 amino acids. In germline, CDR1 is DFQATT, CDR2 SNEGSKA (reference sequence). With V trimmed by 3 bases and J by 2 bases, 13 bases remained unmatched. Incomplete CDR3 DNA: TGCAGTGCTAGTTTCTTACTAGCGGGGGGCCAAAGGCAAGAGACC. Its protein is CSASFLLAGGQRQET. The CDR3 reads in full as CSASFLLAGGQRQETQYF.

Worth noting for this clone: Sequencing ends 3 residues short of the CDR3 end; the germline J gene provides the rest. The V and J genes are TRBV20-1 and TRBJ1-2; D might be TRBD1 (6 bases). Looked up from germline, CDR1 is DFQATT and CDR2 is SNEGSKA (reference sequence). The CDR3 runs 12 residues. Trimming pared 5 bases from V and 4 bases from J, leaving 11 bases between. The CDR3 DNA, read in part, is TGCAGTGCTTCGGACAGCCTCTATGGC. Amino acid sequence: CSASDSLYG. Given in full, the CDR3 is CSASDSLYGYTF.

In the case of this clone: The read ends 3 residues early relative to the CDR3; the germline J gene fills the gap. V gene TRBV18 combines with J gene TRBJ1-3; TRBD1 agrees at 7 bases. Germline values: CDR1 KGHSH, CDR2 LQKENI. The ends lost 4 bases at V and 1 base at J; junction bases unmatched: 7. The CDR3 loop spans 16 amino acids. This chain's CDR3 is CASSQQDRPSGNTIYF. CDR3 DNA, as far as it was read: TGTGCCAGCTCACAGCAGGACAGGCCTTCTGGAAACACC.

For this clone: The read terminates 3 residues ahead of where the CDR3 ends, so the germline J gene completes it. V gene TRBV4-1 combines with J gene TRBJ2-7, with TRBD1 matching over 7 bases. The CDR3 extends over 15 amino acids. Germline CDR1 reads MGHRA; CDR2 reads YSYEKL. Trimming cost V 4 bases and J 2 bases; bases outside gene matches: 8. The sequenced CDR3 bases are TGCGCCAGCAGCCCCAAAGACAGGGCTACCTACGAG. Translation gives CASSPKDRATYE. The entire CDR3 protein is CASSPKDRATYEQYF.

Concerning this clone: The read gets to within 3 residues of the CDR3 end, and the germline J gene fills in the rest. The genes are TRBV20-1 and TRBJ1-3, with D possibly matching TRBD1 (6 bases). The V gene's germline CDR1 is DFQATT and CDR2 SNEGSKA (reference sequence). The CDR3 is 13 amino acids. V gave up 6 bases and J gave up 4 bases, with 13 bases separating them. CDR3 bases read: TGCAGTGCGGGCGGGGGCGCGGGAAACACC. It codes for CSAGGGAGNT. The CDR3, in full, reads CSAGGGAGNTIYF.

A word on this clone: The read is 3 residues too short to cover the CDR3 end, so that end is filled in from the germline J gene. This rearrangement joins TRBV2 to TRBJ2-5; TRBD1 aligns across 8 bases. There are 14 residues in the CDR3. Trimming removed 6 bases from V and 6 bases from J; junction bases left unmatched: 9. From germline, CDR1 is SNHLY and CDR2 FYNNEI. CDR3 in amino acids: CASSGDRGYKTQYF. CDR3 DNA (partial): TGTGCCAGCAGCGGCGACAGGGGATATAAGACC.

As regards this clone: The read terminates 3 residues ahead of where the CDR3 ends, so the germline J gene completes it. V is TRBV12-3 or TRBV12-4 and J is TRBJ2-1; 9 nucleotides agree with TRBD2. With 5 bases clipped from V and 0 bases from J, the junction kept 5 bases outside the gene matches. The CDR3 sequence is 16 residues long. CDR3 in amino acids: CASSPRGRVSYNEQFF. The sequenced CDR3 bases are TGTGCCAGCAGTCCACGCGGGAGGGTCTCCTACAATGAG.

On this clone: The CDR3 goes on 3 residues after the read ends, and that part is filled in from the germline J gene. The chain is built from TRBV28 and TRBJ2-1; the match to TRBD1 covers 7 bases. V was pared by 1 base and J by 7 bases, with 1 base of the junction left unmatched. The V gene's germline CDR1 is MDHEN and CDR2 SYDVKM. CDR3 size: 13 residues. The CDR3 reads CASSLLQGNEQFF. The CDR3 DNA, read in part, is TGTGCCAGCAGTTTATTACAGGGGAATGAG.

With regard to this clone: The read terminates 3 residues ahead of where the CDR3 ends, so the germline J gene completes it. V usage is TRBV18 and J usage is TRBJ1-1; TRBD1 aligns across 8 bases. V lost 6 bases and J lost 5; bases outside the gene matches: 8. Germline V lookup: CDR1 KGHSH, CDR2 LQKENI. The CDR3 extends over 14 amino acids. The sequenced CDR3 bases are TGTGCCAGCTCTCCGAAGACAGGGGCTACTGAA. As protein: CASSPKTGATE. The entire CDR3 protein reads CASSPKTGATEAFF.

Here the CDR3 reads CASSLTPLTGLESGANVLFF. CDR3 bases read: TGCGCCAGCAGCTTGACCCCTTTGACAGGGTTGGAATCTGGGGCCAACGTA. The chain carries TRBV5-1 and TRBJ1-4; 7 bases line up with TRBD1. The read stops 3 residues short of the end of the CDR3; the missing end is completed from the germline J gene. The CDR3 consists of 20 residues. Per the germline V gene, CDR1 is SGHRS and CDR2 is YFSETQ.

Comment on this clone: The read ends 3 residues before the CDR3 terminus; that terminus is restored from the germline J gene. The V gene is TRBV30, the J gene TRBJ2-7, with TRBD1 identical over 8 bases. V shed 0 bases, J shed 4 bases, and the junction held 2 bases outside the gene matches. CDR1 is GTSNPN and CDR2 is SVGIG in the germline V gene (reference sequence). The CDR3 covers 13 residues. CDR3 in amino acids: CAWSVRGRYEQYF. The DNA read from the CDR3 is TGTGCCTGGAGTGTCAGGGGGCGTTACGAG.

As regards this clone: The read stops 3 residues short of the end of the CDR3; the missing end is completed from the germline J gene. The V gene is TRBV5-6, the J gene TRBJ1-6; 9 bases fit TRBD1. J gave up 10 bases and V 5 bases, and 7 bases lay outside the gene matches. The CDR3 is 14 residues long. CDR1 and CDR2 from the germline V gene are SGHDT and YYEEEE. The sequenced part of the CDR3 DNA is TGTGCCAGCAGTTTCGACAGGGGGGAGTCACCC. This encodes CASSFDRGESP. The CDR3 reads in full as CASSFDRGESPLHF.

A word on this clone: The read halts 3 residues ahead of the CDR3 end, with the missing end drawn from the germline J gene. This rearrangement joins TRBV5-5 to TRBJ2-2; the D gene is possibly TRBD1 (6 bases). Germline CDR1 and CDR2: SGHKS and YYEKEE (reference sequence). Trimming left V 0 bases short and J 4 bases short, with 10 bases between. The CDR3 totals 15 residues. The CDR3 is CASSLVGHTTGELFF. The sequenced part of the CDR3 DNA is TGTGCCAGCAGCTTGGTGGGACACACCACCGGGGAG.